Below, 32 T cell receptor beta chains from the same sample are listed, as sequenced in a study of CD8 T cells in Susac syndrome. It was with random hexamers that roughly 0.5 to 1 ug RNA was reverse transcribed. TCRdb used MiXCR to reprocess the immunoSEQ multiplex PCR reads, holding one entry per CDR3 protein. This table has 90,000 to 150,000 distinct CDR3 sequences, about 90% appearing once. The sample was CD8+ T cells from PBMCs. These receptors came from a human donor in good health.

The rearrangement joins TRBV12-3 or TRBV12-4 to TRBJ2-1, with 7 nucleotides matching TRBD2. V lost 2 bases and J lost 12; bases outside the gene matches: 7. The CDR3 consists of 13 residues. The CDR3 DNA reads TGTGCCAGCAGTTTATTAGGGAGGGAAGTGCAGTTCTTC. Amino acids: CASSLLGREVQFF.

In this sample, this clonotype turned up once. The chain is built from TRBV6-1 and TRBJ2-3; D may correspond to TRBD1 or TRBD2 (5 bases each). Per the germline V gene, CDR1 is MNHNS and CDR2 is SASEGT. With 8 bases removed from V and 2 bases from J, the gap between germline ends came to 11 bases. This CDR3 has 13 amino acids. As DNA, the CDR3 is TGTGCCAGCCTCCGGGACGTCACAGATACGCAGTATTTT. Translating gives CASLRDVTDTQYF.

This clonotype has just one count. The V call is TRBV18, the J call TRBJ1-1, with D possibly TRBD1 on 6 matching bases. With 2 bases removed from V and 4 bases from J, the gap between germline ends came to 20 bases. In germline, CDR1 is KGHSH, CDR2 LQKENI. The CDR3 contains 17 residues. CDR3 DNA: TGTGCCAGCTCACCATCATCCCGGGGGGCGTTTAGCACTGAAGCTTTCTTT. It translates to CASSPSSRGAFSTEAFF.

The gene calls are TRBV18 and TRBJ2-1, with a tentative D call TRBD2 (6 bases). The CDR3 extends over 13 amino acids. V lost 3 bases, J lost 8 bases, and 11 bases lay in between. CDR1 and CDR2 from the germline V gene are KGHSH and LQKENI. The CDR3 region has the DNA TGTGCCAGCTCACCTGGGACTCTCGATGAGCAGTTCTTC. This encodes CASSPGTLDEQFF.

The rearrangement uses TRBV5-4 and TRBJ1-6; 8 bases match TRBD1. With 4 bases clipped from V and 9 bases from J, the junction kept 3 bases outside the gene matches. This CDR3 has 13 residues. Germline V gene data show CDR1 as SGHNT and CDR2 as YYREEE (reference sequence). CDR3 residues: CASSPDRGSPLHF. The CDR3 bases are TGTGCCAGCAGCCCCGACAGGGGTTCACCCCTCCACTTT.

CDR3 residues: CASSLEASGSFDTQYF. CDR3 DNA: TGTGCCAGCAGTTTAGAAGCCAGCGGGAGTTTCGATACGCAGTATTTT. The chain employs TRBV12-3 or TRBV12-4 and TRBJ2-3; the match to TRBD2 covers 8 bases. The CDR3 is 16 residues long. The V gene end was trimmed by 1 base and the J gene end by 6 bases; junction bases not matched to a gene: 9.

This clonotype came up once. The chain couples TRBV6-6 to TRBJ2-7, with D unclear. The CDR3 runs to 12 residues. The V end lost 0 bases, the J end lost 5 bases, and 5 bases lay between the germline ends. CDR1 and CDR2 (germline): MNHNY, SVGAGI (reference sequence). The CDR3 region has the DNA TGTGCCAGCAGTTACTCGAAGAACGAGCAGTACTTC. Amino acid sequence: CASSYSKNEQYF.

This rearrangement joins TRBV2 to TRBJ1-5; a weak D match, TRBD1 (5 bases). V lost 7 bases and J 1 base, leaving 11 bases between the germline ends. The CDR3 loop spans 14 amino acids. Germline CDR1 is SNHLY and CDR2 is FYNNEI. The CDR3 sequence: CASTPGASNQPQHF. In DNA form, the CDR3 reads TGTGCCAGCACTCCCGGGGCGAGCAATCAGCCCCAGCATTTT.

The V and J genes are TRBV6-6 and TRBJ1-5; D gene ambiguous. From germline, CDR1 is MNHNY and CDR2 SVGAGI (reference sequence). V dropped 5 bases and J dropped 3 bases, with 8 bases sitting between them. There are 13 residues in the CDR3. The CDR3 DNA reads TGTGCCAGCAGTAAGGTCGCCAATCAGCCCCAGCATTTT. Amino acids: CASSKVANQPQHF.

The CDR3 region has the DNA TGCAGCGTTGGACAGCCGAGTGGCTACACCTTC. It codes for CSVGQPSGYTF. This chain joins TRBV29-1 and TRBJ1-2; possibly TRBD1 for D (5 bases). This CDR3 has 11 amino acids. V dropped 4 bases and J dropped 7 bases, with 10 bases sitting between them. The germline V gene has CDR1 SQVTM and CDR2 ANQGSEA.

The chain has TRBV3-1 and TRBJ2-3, with TRBD2 matching over 10 bases. Germline trimming cut 8 bases from V and 2 bases from J; bases unmatched to any gene: 10. There are 16 residues in the CDR3. CDR1 and CDR2 (germline): LGHDT, YNNKEL (reference sequence). CDR3 region: CASALIAGGHTDTQYF. The DNA of the CDR3 is TGTGCCAGCGCCCTCATAGCGGGGGGACACACAGATACGCAGTATTTT.

This chain joins TRBV7-9 and TRBJ2-3; D might be TRBD1 or TRBD2, each matching 5 bases. CDR3 length equals 17 residues. Trimming cost V 5 bases and J 4 bases, with 22 bases left between them. The germline V gene has CDR1 SEHNR and CDR2 FQNEAQ (reference sequence). The chain's CDR3 is CASSPNPGIEGADTQYF. CDR3 nucleotides: TGTGCCAGCAGCCCGAACCCAGGGATCGAGGGCGCAGATACGCAGTATTTT.

The chain combines TRBV7-2 with TRBJ1-2; 7 nucleotides agree with TRBD1. The V gene's germline CDR1 is SGHTA and CDR2 FQGNSA. The V segment lost 4 bases and the J segment 5 bases; nucleotides outside the gene matches: 4. This CDR3 spans 13 amino acids. The CDR3 loop is CASSSTGNYGYTF. CDR3 DNA: TGTGCCAGCAGCTCGACAGGGAATTATGGCTACACCTTC.

This chain joins TRBV29-1 and TRBJ2-1; 12 bases fit TRBD1. The trim removed 7 bases at V and 2 bases at J, leaving 9 bases unmatched. Germline V gene lookup returns CDR1 SQVTM and CDR2 ANQGSEA. This CDR3 has 16 amino acids. CDR3 nucleotide sequence: TGCAGCGCACCGACCGGGACAGGGGGCCCCTACAATGAGCAGTTCTTC. Translated, it gives CSAPTGTGGPYNEQFF.

This chain links TRBV27 with TRBJ2-1, with D perhaps TRBD1 (7 bases). V gave up 0 bases and J gave up 0 bases, with 18 bases separating them. The germline CDR1 and CDR2 sequences are MNHEY and SMNVEV (reference sequence). The CDR3 is 19 amino acids. The CDR3 region is CASSLSRARRDSSYNEQFF. For the CDR3, the DNA is TGTGCCAGCAGTTTATCGCGGGCGCGGCGGGACAGCTCCTACAATGAGCAGTTCTTC.

The chain carries TRBV27 and TRBJ2-7; no reliable D call. Trimming shortened V by 6 bases and J by 5 bases, and 8 bases separated the two germline ends. CDR3 length: 11 amino acids. The germline V gene encodes CDR1 MNHEY and CDR2 SMNVEV (reference sequence). As DNA, the CDR3 is TGTGCCAGCAGGGAAACCCACGAGCAGTACTTC. It is translated as CASRETHEQYF.

The count of this clonotype is one. The chain employs TRBV5-6 and TRBJ1-6, with TRBD1 matching over 7 bases. CDR3 length equals 19 residues. The V gene's germline CDR1 is SGHDT and CDR2 YYEEEE. Trimming removed 0 bases from V and 0 bases from J; junction bases left unmatched: 9. CDR3 amino acids: CASSLVRQGPSSYNSPLHF. The CDR3 DNA follows: TGTGCCAGCAGCTTGGTGAGACAGGGACCGAGCTCCTATAATTCACCCCTCCACTTT.

V is TRBV2 and J is TRBJ2-1, with D perhaps matching TRBD2 (5 bases). V dropped 4 bases and J dropped 7 bases, with 17 bases sitting between them. The CDR3 sequence is 15 residues long. Germline V gene lookup returns CDR1 SNHLY and CDR2 FYNNEI. CDR3 loop: CASSGVADSWNEQFF. In nucleotides, the CDR3 is TGTGCCAGCAGTGGGGTGGCGGACTCGTGGAATGAGCAGTTCTTC.

The chain carries TRBV2 and TRBJ1-5, with 8 bases identical to TRBD1. Germline assignment: CDR1 SNHLY and CDR2 FYNNEI. V was pared by 8 bases and J by 3 bases, with 3 bases of the junction left unmatched. There are 13 residues in the CDR3. CDR3 sequence reads: CASDRGFNQPQHF. The CDR3, as DNA: TGTGCCAGCGACAGGGGATTCAATCAGCCCCAGCATTTT.

The chain has TRBV6-2 or TRBV6-3 and TRBJ2-7, with D perhaps TRBD1 or TRBD2 (5 bases each). Trimming cost V 0 bases and J 1 base, with 10 bases left between them. CDR1 MNHEY and CDR2 SVGEGT come from the germline V gene. The CDR3 runs to 15 residues. As DNA, the CDR3 is TGTGCCAGCAGTTACTCTTTGGGGGATTCCTACGAGCAGTACTTC. Translated, it gives CASSYSLGDSYEQYF.

The chain uses TRBV7-2 and TRBJ1-5; 7 positions agree with TRBD1. This CDR3 is 15 amino acids long. V dropped 5 bases and J dropped 3; count of bases not matched to a gene: 7. In germline, CDR1 is SGHTA, CDR2 FQGNSA. CDR3 nucleotide sequence: TGTGCCAGCAGCACAGGGGCACGAATCAATCAGCCCCAGCATTTT. Translated: CASSTGARINQPQHF.

The chain couples TRBV4-3 to TRBJ1-2; D perhaps matches TRBD1 (5 bases). This CDR3 contains 14 residues. V was pared by 0 bases and J by 5 bases, with 10 bases between. Germline loops: CDR1 LGHNA, CDR2 YSLEER. The CDR3 region is CASSQDRALYGYTF. The CDR3 DNA reads as TGCGCCAGCAGCCAAGACAGGGCCTTATATGGCTACACCTTC.

CDR3 in DNA: TGTGCCAGCAGCCAAACAGGGACGCATCAGCCCCAGCATTTT. Amino acid sequence: CASSQTGTHQPQHF. The chain employs TRBV28 and TRBJ1-5; D may be TRBD1 (6 bases). The length of the CDR3 is 14 residues. V lost 6 bases to trimming and J lost 5 bases, with 14 bases between them. Germline CDR1 and CDR2: MDHEN and SYDVKM.

This clonotype has just one count. The rearrangement joins TRBV6-1 to TRBJ2-7; TRBD1 matches 7 bases. Per the germline V gene, CDR1 is MNHNS and CDR2 is SASEGT. The CDR3 runs to 15 residues. With 2 bases clipped from V and 2 bases from J, the junction kept 6 bases outside the gene matches. This CDR3 is CASSEQQGLTYEQYF. In DNA form, the CDR3 reads TGTGCCAGCAGTGAACAACAGGGGCTAACCTACGAGCAGTACTTC.

The V gene is TRBV15, the J gene TRBJ2-6; tentatively, D is TRBD1 (6 bases). The CDR3 length is 19 residues. Per germline, CDR1 LNHNV and CDR2 YYDKDF (reference sequence). V dropped 6 bases and J dropped 0 bases, with 21 bases sitting between them. CDR3 in DNA: TGTGCCACCAGACCGGGACAAACCTTACCGGACTCTGGGGCCAACGTCCTGACTTTC. It translates to CATRPGQTLPDSGANVLTF.

This chain connects TRBV5-1 to TRBJ2-1; 10 bases map to TRBD2. This CDR3 has 19 amino acids. J gave up 3 bases and V 3 bases, and 15 bases lay outside the gene matches. Germline CDR1 reads SGHRS; CDR2 reads YFSETQ. CDR3 DNA: TGCGCCAGCAGCTCCGGACTAGCGGCTGACCTCCCCGTCTACAATGAGCAGTTCTTC. This encodes CASSSGLAADLPVYNEQFF.

V usage is TRBV7-9 and J usage is TRBJ2-3; possibly TRBD1 or TRBD2 for D (5 bases each). Trimming stripped 5 bases from V and 1 base from J, with 13 bases between. The CDR3 totals 15 residues. The germline CDR1 and CDR2 sequences are SEHNR and FQNEAQ (reference sequence). CDR3 amino acids: CASSRAVGGTDTQYF. The CDR3, as DNA: TGTGCCAGCAGCCGGGCGGTGGGGGGCACAGATACGCAGTATTTT.

This chain uses TRBV2 with TRBJ1-5, with TRBD1 matching 7 bases. CDR3 length equals 14 residues. CDR1 SNHLY and CDR2 FYNNEI come from the germline V gene. The ends lost 7 bases at V and 7 bases at J; junction bases unmatched: 10. Here the CDR3 reads CASTLRGRGQPQHF. CDR3 coding DNA: TGTGCCAGCACCCTGAGGGGGCGCGGACAGCCCCAGCATTTT.

This clonotype has only one observation. The V and J genes are TRBV19 and TRBJ2-7, with D perhaps matching TRBD2 (5 bases). Per the germline V gene, CDR1 is LNHDA and CDR2 is SQIVND (reference sequence). V was trimmed by 5 bases and J by 2 bases, leaving 13 bases between them. The CDR3 consists of 14 residues. The CDR3 reads CASSAEGSAYEQYF. The CDR3, as DNA: TGTGCCAGTAGTGCAGAGGGCTCGGCCTACGAGCAGTACTTC.

The chain couples TRBV6-1 to TRBJ2-3, with 10 bases identical to TRBD1. This CDR3 is built from 15 residues. Germline assignment: CDR1 MNHNS and CDR2 SASEGT. V trimming: 3 bases; J trimming: 3 bases; junction bases outside the gene matches: 3. The CDR3 DNA is TGTGCCAGCAGTGAGCGGGACAGGGGTACAGATACGCAGTATTTT. Protein sequence: CASSERDRGTDTQYF.

The genes are TRBV12-3 or TRBV12-4 and TRBJ2-4; 7 positions agree with TRBD1. The CDR3 sequence is 18 residues long. V was clipped by 0 bases and J by 2 bases; unmatched bases: 10. CDR3 sequence reads: CASSLALRGLRSKNIQYF. The CDR3 DNA is TGTGCCAGCAGTTTAGCGCTTAGGGGGCTAAGGTCCAAAAACATTCAGTACTTC.

V is TRBV14 and J is TRBJ2-7; D might be TRBD1 (5 bases). This CDR3 contains 13 residues. Trimming took off 1 base at V and 5 bases at J, with 9 bases between the two ends. CDR1 and CDR2 (germline): SGHDN, FVKESK. The CDR3 DNA reads TGTGCCAGCAGCCAAGGGTGGGGCGACGAGCAGTACTTC. It yields the protein CASSQGWGDEQYF.